This T cell receptor beta chain stems from a study of spatial heterogeneity in lung cancer. For this clonotype: The antigen is not known.

The CDR3 sequence is 14 residues long. Germline lookup yields CDR1 MGHRA and CDR2 YSYEKL. V lost 3 bases to trimming and J lost 4 bases; unmatched junction nucleotides: 3. Whole-study results and caveats: At tumor resection, ubiquitous expanded TCRs were detected in blood more often than later.

On each TCR cDNA molecule, a unique molecular identifier was present. TCRdb re-called the 5' RACE reads with MiXCR, one entry per CDR3 protein. Of fewer than 45,000 distinct CDR3 sequences listed, 6.8% are singletons. Time point of the sample: sample taken at primary tumor resection. About 73 TRACERx patients with early, untreated non-small cell lung cancer donated samples. This chain links TRBV4-1 with TRBJ1-1; 9 bases agree with TRBD1. This specimen was PBMCs, taken at surgery. This TCR came from a female donor with early-stage non-small cell lung cancer. The CDR3 reads CASSQRQGGTEAFF. CDR3 bases: TGCGCCAGCAGCCAGAGACAGGGGGGCACTGAAGCTTTCTTT.